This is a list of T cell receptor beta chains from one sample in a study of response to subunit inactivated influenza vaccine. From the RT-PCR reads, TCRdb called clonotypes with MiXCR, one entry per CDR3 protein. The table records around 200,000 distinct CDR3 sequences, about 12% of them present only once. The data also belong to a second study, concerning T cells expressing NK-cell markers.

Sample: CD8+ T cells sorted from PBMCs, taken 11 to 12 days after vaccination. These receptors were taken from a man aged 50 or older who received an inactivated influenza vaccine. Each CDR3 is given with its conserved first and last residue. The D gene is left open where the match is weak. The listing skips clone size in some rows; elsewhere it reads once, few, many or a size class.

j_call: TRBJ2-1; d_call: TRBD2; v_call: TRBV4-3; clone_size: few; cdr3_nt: TGCGCCAGCAGCCAAGATCCGGGGACTAGCGGCGATGAGCAGTTCTTC; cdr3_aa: CASSQDPGTSGDEQFF
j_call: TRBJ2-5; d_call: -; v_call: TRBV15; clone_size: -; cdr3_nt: TGTGCCACCAGCATCCTGGCAGGGAAGGTCCAAGAGACCCAGTACTTC; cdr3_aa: CATSILAGKVQETQYF
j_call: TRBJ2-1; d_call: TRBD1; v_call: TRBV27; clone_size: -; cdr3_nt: TGTGCCAGCAGTCTGACAGGGGGTGGCTATGAGCAGTTCTTC; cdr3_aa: CASSLTGGGYEQFF
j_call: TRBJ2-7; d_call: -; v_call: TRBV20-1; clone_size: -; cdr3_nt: TGCAGTGCTAGGGATATTGGGGTAACGGGCAAAGGATCCTACGAGCAGTACTTC; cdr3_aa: CSARDIGVTGKGSYEQYF
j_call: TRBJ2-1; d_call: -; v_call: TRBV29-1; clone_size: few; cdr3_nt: TGCACGGTTGCGTTCGGGGGAACCGAGCAGTTCTTC; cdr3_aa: CTVAFGGTEQFF
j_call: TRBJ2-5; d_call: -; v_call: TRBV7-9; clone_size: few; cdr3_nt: TGTGCCAGCAGCCCGAGGATTGACCAACGGGAGACCCAGTACTTC; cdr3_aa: CASSPRIDQRETQYF
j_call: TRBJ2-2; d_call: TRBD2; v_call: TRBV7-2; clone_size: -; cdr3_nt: TGTGCCAGCAGCGGCACTGGACTAGCGGGCTACACCGGGGAGCTGTTTTTT; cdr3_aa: CASSGTGLAGYTGELFF
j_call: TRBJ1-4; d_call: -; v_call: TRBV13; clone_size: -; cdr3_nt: TGTGCCAGCAGCTCCCGGGGGCGTAATGAAAAACTGTTTTTT; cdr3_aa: CASSSRGRNEKLFF
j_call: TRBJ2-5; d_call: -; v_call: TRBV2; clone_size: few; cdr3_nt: TGTGCCAGCAGCCGAACCGGGACACAAGAGACCCAGTACTTC; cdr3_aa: CASSRTGTQETQYF
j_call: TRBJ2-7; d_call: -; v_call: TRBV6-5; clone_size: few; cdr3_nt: TGTGCCAGCAGTTACGGATTACAGGGCTACGAGCAGTACTTC; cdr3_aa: CASSYGLQGYEQYF
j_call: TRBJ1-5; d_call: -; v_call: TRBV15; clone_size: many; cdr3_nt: TGTAGCAATCAGCCCCAGCATTTT; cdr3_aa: CSNQPQHF
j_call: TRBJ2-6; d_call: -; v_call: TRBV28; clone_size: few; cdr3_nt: TGTGCCAGCAGTCCGGGGATCTCTGGGGCCAACGTCCTGACTTTC; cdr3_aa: CASSPGISGANVLTF
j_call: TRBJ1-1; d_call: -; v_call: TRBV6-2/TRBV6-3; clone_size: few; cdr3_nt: TGTGCCAGCAGTCCTTACAGTGGTGGCACTGAAGCTTTCTTT; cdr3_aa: CASSPYSGGTEAFF
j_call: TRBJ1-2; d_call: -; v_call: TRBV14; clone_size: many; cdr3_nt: TGTGCCAGCAGCCAAGTTAGGGGCGGTGGCTACACCTTC; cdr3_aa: CASSQVRGGGYTF
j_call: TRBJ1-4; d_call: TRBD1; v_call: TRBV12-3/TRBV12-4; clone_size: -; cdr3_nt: TGTGCCAGCAGTTTAAGGTCGACAGGGGGCGGTGAAAAACTGTTTTTT; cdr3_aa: CASSLRSTGGGEKLFF
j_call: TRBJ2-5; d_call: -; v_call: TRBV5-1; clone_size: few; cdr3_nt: TGCGCCAGCAGCTTGGAGTGGCGAGAGACCCAGTACTTC; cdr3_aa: CASSLEWRETQYF
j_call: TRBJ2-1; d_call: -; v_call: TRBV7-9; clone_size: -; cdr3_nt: TGTGCCAGCAGCTTCCGGGGGAGAAGGGGTTGGCAGGAGCAGTTCTTC; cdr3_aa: CASSFRGRRGWQEQFF
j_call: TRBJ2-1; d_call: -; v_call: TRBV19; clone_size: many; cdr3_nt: TGTGCCAGTAGTATAGATTGGAGCCCGGGACTCGGGGGAAACAATGAGCAGTTCTTC; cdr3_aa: CASSIDWSPGLGGNNEQFF
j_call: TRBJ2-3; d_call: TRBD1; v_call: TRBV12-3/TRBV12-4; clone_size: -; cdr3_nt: TGTGCCAGCAGTTATGACAGGGCCACAGATACGCAGTATTTT; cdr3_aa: CASSYDRATDTQYF
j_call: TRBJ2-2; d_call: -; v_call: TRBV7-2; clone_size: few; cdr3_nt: TGTGCCAGCAGCTTAGCGTTTCGAGGGGGGGAGCTGTTTTTT; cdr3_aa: CASSLAFRGGELFF
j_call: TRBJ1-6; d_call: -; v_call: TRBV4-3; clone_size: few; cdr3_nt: TGCGCCAGCAGCCAAGATAGCTCACCCCTCCACTTT; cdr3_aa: CASSQDSSPLHF
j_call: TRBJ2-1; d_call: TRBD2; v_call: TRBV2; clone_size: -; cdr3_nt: TGTGCCAGCAGTGAAGGTCTAGCGGGGAACAATGAGCAGTTCTTC; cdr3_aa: CASSEGLAGNNEQFF
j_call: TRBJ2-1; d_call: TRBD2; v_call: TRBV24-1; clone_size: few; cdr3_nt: TGTGCCACCAGCGGGAGCGGGAGTGGTGAGCAGTTCTTC; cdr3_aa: CATSGSGSGEQFF
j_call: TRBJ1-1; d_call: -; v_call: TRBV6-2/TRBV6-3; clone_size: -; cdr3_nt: TGTGCCAGCAGTTACTCCACGGGGACTGAAGCTTTCTTT; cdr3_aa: CASSYSTGTEAFF
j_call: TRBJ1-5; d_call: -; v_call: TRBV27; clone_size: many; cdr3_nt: TGTGCCAGCAGTTTAACTGGGGGGGATGGGCAGCCCCAGCATTTT; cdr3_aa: CASSLTGGDGQPQHF
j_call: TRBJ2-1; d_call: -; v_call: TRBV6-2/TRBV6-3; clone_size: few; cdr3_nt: TGTGCCAGCAGTTACCGGGGAGTCTCCTACAATGAGCAGTTCTTC; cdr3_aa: CASSYRGVSYNEQFF
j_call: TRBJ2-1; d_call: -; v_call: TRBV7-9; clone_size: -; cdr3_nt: TGTGCCAGCAGCTTGGGGACTGGGATCGGGGGAAATGAGCAGTTCTTC; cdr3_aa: CASSLGTGIGGNEQFF
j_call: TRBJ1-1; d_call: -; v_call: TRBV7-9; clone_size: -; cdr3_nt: TGTGCCAGCAGCGTAGAAAAGGTTGGGACCCACACTGAAGCTTTCTTT; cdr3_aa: CASSVEKVGTHTEAFF
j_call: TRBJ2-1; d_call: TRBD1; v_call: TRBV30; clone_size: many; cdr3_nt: TGTGCCTGGAGGGCGACAGGGGACGGATACAATGAGCAGTTCTTC; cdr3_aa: CAWRATGDGYNEQFF
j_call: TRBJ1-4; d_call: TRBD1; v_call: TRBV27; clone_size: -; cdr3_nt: TGTGCCAGCAGTTCATTGGTTGGGACAGGGGGCGAAAAACTGTTTTTT; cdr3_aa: CASSSLVGTGGEKLFF
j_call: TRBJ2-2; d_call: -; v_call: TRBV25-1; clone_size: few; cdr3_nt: TGTGCCAGCAGTGCAGGGTCGAACGGGGAGCTGTTTTTT; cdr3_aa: CASSAGSNGELFF
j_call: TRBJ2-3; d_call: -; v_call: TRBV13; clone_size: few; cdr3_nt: TGTGCCAGCAGCCGCGGATCTAGCACAGATACGCAGTATTTT; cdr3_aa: CASSRGSSTDTQYF
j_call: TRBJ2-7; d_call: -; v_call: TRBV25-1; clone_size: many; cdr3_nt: TGTGCCAGCAGTTACACGACCTCCTACGAGCAGTACTTC; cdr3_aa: CASSYTTSYEQYF
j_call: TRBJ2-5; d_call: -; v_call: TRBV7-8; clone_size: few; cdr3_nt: TGTGCCAGCAGCCACCTTGGGGGACGGGAGACCCAAGAGACCCAGTACTTC; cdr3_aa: CASSHLGGRETQETQYF
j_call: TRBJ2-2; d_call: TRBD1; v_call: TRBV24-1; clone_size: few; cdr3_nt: TGTGCCACCAGTGACAGGACAGGGATCGGGAACACCGGGGAGCTGTTTTTT; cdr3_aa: CATSDRTGIGNTGELFF
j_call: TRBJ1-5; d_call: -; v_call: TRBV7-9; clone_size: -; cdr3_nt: TGTGCCAGCAGCACCTCCCGGACACCCAATCAGCCCCAGCATTTT; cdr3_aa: CASSTSRTPNQPQHF
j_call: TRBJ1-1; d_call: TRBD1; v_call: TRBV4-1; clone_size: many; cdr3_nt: TGCGCCAGCAGCCGAGGGGACAGGCCGAACACTGAAGCTTTCTTT; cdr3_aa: CASSRGDRPNTEAFF
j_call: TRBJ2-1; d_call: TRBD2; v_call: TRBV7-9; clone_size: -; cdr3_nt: TGTGCCAGCAGCTTAGCGTTGCGGGAGGGCCGAAATGAGCAGTTCTTC; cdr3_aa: CASSLALREGRNEQFF
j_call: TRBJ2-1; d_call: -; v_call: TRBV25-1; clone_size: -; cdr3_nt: TGTGCCAGCAGTGAATATGAGAGGGATGAGCAGTTCTTC; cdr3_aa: CASSEYERDEQFF
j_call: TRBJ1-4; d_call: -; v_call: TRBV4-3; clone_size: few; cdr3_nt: TGCGCCAGCAGCCAAGATCCGGGAGAGAAGTATGAAAAACTGTTTTTT; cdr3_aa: CASSQDPGEKYEKLFF
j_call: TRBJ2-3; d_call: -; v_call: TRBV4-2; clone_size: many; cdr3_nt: TGTGCCAGCAGCCAAGTTATACGCACAGATACGCAGTATTTT; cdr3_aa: CASSQVIRTDTQYF
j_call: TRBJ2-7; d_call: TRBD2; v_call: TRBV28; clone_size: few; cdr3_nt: TGTGCCAGCAGTCCTTATGGGACTAGCGGGTACGAGCAGTACTTC; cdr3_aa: CASSPYGTSGYEQYF
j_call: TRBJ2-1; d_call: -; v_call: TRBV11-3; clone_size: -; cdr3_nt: TGTGCCAGCAGCTTAGGCTTGGTCTATGAGCAGTTCTTC; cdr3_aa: CASSLGLVYEQFF
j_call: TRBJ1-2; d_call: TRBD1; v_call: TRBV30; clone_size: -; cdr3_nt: TGTGCCTGGAGTGGACCAGGGGGCGTTAAGTACGGCTACACCTTC; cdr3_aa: CAWSGPGGVKYGYTF
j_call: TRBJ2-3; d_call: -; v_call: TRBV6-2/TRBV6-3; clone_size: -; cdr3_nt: TGTGCCAGCAGTATCATTACCACAGATACGCAGTATTTT; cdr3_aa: CASSIITTDTQYF
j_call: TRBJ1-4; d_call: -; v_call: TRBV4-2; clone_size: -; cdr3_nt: TGTGCCAGCAGCCAAGGATGGGGACCCGAAGATGGAAAACTGTTTTTT; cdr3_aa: CASSQGWGPEDGKLFF
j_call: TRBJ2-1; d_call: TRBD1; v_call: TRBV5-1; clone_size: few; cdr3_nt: TGCGCCAGCAGCTTACCACAGGGGCACCATGAGCAGTTCTTC; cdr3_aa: CASSLPQGHHEQFF
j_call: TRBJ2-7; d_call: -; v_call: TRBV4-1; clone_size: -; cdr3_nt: TGCGCCAGCAGCCCTAGGTGGGGATACGAGCAGTACTTC; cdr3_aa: CASSPRWGYEQYF